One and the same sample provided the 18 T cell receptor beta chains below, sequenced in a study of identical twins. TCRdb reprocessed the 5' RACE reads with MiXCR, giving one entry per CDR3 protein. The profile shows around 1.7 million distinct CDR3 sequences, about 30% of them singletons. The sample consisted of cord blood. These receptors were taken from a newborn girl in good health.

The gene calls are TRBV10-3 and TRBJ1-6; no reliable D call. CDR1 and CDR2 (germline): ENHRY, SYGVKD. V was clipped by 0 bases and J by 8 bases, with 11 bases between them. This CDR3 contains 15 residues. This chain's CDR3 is CAISESRLVDSPLHF. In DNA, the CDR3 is TGTGCCATCAGTGAGTCGCGACTAGTGGATTCACCCCTCCACTTT.

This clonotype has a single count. CDR3 residues: CASSLARRGRSSYNEQYF. CDR3 in DNA: TGTGCCAGCAGTCTAGCTCGGCGCGGGAGGAGCTCCTACAATGAGCAGTACTTC. This sequence joins TRBV7-9 and TRBJ2-1; 8 bases align to TRBD2. The end of the DNA is better explained by TRBJ2-7, so the J call may be wrong. Looked up from germline, CDR1 is SEHNR and CDR2 is FQNEAQ (reference sequence). The CDR3 has 18 residues.

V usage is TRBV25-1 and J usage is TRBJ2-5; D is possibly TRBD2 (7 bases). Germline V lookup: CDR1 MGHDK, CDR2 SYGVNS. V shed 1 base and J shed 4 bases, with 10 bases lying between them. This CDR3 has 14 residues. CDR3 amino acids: CASSESGGAETQYF. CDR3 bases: TGTGCCAGCAGTGAATCTGGGGGGGCAGAGACCCAGTACTTC. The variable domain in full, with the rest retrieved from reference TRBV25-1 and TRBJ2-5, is EADIYQTPRYLVIGTGKKITLECSQTMGHDKMYWYQQDPGMELHLIHYSYGVNSTEKGDLSSESTVSRIRTEHFPLTLESARPSHTSQYLCASSESGGAETQYFGPGTRLLVL.

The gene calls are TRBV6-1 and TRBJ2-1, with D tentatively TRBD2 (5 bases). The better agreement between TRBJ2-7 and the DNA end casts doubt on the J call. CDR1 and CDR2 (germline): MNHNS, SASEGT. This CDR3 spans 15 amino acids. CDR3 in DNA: TGTGCCAGCAGTGTAGTAGCGTCCTCCTACAATGAGCAGTACTTC. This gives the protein CASSVVASSYNEQYF.

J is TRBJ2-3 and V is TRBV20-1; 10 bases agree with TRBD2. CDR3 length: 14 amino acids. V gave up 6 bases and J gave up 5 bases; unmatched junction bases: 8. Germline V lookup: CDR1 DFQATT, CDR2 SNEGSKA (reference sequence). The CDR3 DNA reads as TGCAGTGCCCGGGGGGGACTAGCGATAGATACGCAGTATTTT. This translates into CSARGGLAIDTQYF.

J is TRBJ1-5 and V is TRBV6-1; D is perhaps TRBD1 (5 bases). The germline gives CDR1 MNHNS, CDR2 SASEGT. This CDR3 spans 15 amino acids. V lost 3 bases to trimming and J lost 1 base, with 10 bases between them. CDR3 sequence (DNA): TGTGCCAGCAGTGAGGGGGGACCGAGCAATCAGCCCCAGCATTTT. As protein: CASSEGGPSNQPQHF.

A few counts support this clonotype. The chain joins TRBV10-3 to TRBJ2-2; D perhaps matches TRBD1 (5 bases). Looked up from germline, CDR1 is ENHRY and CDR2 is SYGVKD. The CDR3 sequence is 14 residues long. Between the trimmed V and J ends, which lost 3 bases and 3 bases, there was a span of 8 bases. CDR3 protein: CAISDDSYTGELFF. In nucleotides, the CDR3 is TGTGCCATCAGTGATGACAGCTACACCGGGGAGCTGTTTTTT.

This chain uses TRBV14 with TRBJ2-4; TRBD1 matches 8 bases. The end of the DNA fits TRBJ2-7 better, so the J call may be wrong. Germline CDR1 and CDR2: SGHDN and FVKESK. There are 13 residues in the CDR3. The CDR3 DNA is TGTGCCAGCAGCCTACTACAGGGGGGCGAGCAGTACTTC. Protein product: CASSLLQGGEQYF.

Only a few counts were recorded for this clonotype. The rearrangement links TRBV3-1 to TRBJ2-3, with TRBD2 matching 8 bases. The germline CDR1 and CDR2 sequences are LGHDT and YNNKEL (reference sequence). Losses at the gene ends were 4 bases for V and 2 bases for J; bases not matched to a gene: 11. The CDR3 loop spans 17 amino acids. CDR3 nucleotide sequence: TGTGCCAGCAGCCCGTACCTCGCGGGGGGTTCCACAGATACGCAGTATTTT. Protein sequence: CASSPYLAGGSTDTQYF.

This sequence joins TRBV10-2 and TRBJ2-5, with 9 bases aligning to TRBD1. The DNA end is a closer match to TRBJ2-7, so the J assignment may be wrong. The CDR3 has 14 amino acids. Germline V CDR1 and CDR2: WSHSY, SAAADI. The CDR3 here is CARMVSDRGYEQYF. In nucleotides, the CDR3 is TGCGCCCGAATGGTTTCGGACAGGGGCTACGAGCAGTACTTC.

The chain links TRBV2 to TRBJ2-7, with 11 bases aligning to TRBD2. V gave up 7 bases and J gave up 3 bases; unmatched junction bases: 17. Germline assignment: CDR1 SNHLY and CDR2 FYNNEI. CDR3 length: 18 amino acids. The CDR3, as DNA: TGTGCCAGCAAGGGTCGACTAGCGGGACTCTCTGCGGTCTACGAGCAGTACTTC. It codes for CASKGRLAGLSAVYEQYF.

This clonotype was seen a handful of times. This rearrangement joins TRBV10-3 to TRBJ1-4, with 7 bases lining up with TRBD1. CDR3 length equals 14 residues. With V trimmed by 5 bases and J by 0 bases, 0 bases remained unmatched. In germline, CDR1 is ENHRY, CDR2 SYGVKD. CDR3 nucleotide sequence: TGTGCCATCAGTACAGGGGCAACTAATGAAAAACTGTTTTTT. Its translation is CAISTGATNEKLFF.

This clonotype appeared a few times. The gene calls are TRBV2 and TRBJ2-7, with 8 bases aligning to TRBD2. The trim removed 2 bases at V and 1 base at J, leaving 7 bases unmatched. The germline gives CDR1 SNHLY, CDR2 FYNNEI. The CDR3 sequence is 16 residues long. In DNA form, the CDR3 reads TGTGCCAGCAGTGAATACCGGGGGGGCCCTTCCTACGAGCAGTACTTC. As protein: CASSEYRGGPSYEQYF.

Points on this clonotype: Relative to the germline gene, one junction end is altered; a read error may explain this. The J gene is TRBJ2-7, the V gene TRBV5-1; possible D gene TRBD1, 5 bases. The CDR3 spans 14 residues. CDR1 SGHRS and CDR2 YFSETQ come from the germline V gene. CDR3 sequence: CASSSRQGSRERYF. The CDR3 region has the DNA TGCGCCAGCAGCTCCCGTCAGGGCTCTAGAGAGCGGTACTTC. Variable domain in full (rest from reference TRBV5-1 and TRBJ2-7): KAGVTQTPRYLIKTRGQQVTLSCSPISGHRSVSWYQQTPGQGLQFLFEYFSETQRNKGNFPGRFSGRQFSNSRSEMNVSTLELGDSALYLCASSSRQGSRERYFGPGTRLTVT.

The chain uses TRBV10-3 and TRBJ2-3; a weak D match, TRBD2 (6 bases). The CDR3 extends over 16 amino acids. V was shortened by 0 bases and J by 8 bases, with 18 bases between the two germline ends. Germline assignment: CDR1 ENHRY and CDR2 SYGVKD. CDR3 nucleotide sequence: TGTGCCATCAGTGAGTCAAGGGGAGGCGGGACCGGTACGCAGTATTTT. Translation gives CAISESRGGGTGTQYF.

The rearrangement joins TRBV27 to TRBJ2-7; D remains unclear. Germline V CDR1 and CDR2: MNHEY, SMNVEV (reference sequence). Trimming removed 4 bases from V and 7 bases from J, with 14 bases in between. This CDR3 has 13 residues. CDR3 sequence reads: CASSWGPLGEQYF. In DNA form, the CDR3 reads TGTGCCAGCAGTTGGGGTCCCCTAGGGGAGCAGTACTTC.

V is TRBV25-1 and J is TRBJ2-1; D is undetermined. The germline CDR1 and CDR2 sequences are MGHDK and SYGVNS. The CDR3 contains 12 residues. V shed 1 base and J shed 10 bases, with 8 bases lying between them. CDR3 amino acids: CASSEWNPEQFF. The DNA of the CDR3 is TGTGCCAGCAGTGAATGGAACCCCGAGCAGTTCTTC.

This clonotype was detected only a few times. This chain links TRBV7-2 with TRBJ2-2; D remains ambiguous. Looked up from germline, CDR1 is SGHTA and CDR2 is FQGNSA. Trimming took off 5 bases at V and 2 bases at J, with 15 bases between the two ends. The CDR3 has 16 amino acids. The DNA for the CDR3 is TGTGCCAGCAGCCGCGACACCCTTTCAAACACCGGGGAGCTGTTTTTT. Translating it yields CASSRDTLSNTGELFF.